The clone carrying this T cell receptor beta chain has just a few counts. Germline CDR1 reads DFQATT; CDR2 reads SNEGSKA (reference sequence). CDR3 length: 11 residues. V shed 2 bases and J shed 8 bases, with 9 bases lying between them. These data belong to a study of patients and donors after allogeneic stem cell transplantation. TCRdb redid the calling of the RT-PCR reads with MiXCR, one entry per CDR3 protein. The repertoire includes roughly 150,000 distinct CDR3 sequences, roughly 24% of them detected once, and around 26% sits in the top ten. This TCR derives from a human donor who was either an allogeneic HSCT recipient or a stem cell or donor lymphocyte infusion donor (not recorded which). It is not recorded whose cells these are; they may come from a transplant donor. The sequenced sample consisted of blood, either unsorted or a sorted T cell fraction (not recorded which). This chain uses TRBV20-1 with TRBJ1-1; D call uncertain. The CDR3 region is CSARLREEAFF. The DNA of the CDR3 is TGCAGTGCTAGATTGAGGGAAGAAGCTTTCTTT.